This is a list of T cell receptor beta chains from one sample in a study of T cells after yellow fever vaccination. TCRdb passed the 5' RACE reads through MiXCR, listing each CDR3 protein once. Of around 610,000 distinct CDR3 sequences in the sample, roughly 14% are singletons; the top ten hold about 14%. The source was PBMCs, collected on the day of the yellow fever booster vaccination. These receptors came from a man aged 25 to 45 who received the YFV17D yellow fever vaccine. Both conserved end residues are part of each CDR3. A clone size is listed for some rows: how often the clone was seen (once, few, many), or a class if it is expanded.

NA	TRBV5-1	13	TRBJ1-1	CASSAGAYTEAFF
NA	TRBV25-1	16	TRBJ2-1	CASSEGLAGAYNEQFF
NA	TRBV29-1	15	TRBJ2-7	CSVEDTTAKDYEQYF
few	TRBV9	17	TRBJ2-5	CASSVGPASGSLETQYF
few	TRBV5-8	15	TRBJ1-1	CASSLNNAMNTEAFF
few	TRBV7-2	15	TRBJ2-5	CASSLFSGRMETQYF
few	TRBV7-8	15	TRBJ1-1	CASSPWTGVGAEAFF
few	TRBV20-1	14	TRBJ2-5	CSGVRPSEWETQYF
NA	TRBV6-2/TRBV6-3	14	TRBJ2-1	CASQLGGRVDEQFF
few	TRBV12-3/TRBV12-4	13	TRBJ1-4	CASSVEVGEKLFF
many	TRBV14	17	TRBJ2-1	CASSQEKGGNGYNEQFF
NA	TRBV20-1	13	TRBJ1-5	CSAYGQANQPQHF
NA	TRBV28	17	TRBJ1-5	CASSFLHRGYSNQPQHF
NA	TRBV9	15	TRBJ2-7	CASSGPLAGVSEQYF
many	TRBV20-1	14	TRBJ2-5	CSATGLAGVETQYF
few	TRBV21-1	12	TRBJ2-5	CASRKKGQAQYF
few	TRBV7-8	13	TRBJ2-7	CASSLALEGEQYF
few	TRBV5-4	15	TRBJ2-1	CASSLAGLAGVGQFF
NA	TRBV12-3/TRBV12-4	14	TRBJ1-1	CASRSQLAGTEAFF
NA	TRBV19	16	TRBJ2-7	CASSIELAGAAYEQYF
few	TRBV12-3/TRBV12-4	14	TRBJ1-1	CASSFPGENTEAFF
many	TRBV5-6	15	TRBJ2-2	CASSLGQGSTGELFF
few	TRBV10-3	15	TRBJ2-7	CAISGGEAITYEQYF
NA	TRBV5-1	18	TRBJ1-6	CASSLTGQRSSYNSPLHF
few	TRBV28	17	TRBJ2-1	CASRGDRGVVAYNEQFF
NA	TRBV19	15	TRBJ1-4	CASSISRMANEKLFF
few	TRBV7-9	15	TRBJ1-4	CASSKGLSTNEKLFF
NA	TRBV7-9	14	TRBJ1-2	CASSYLVGGEGYTF
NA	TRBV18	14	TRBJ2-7	CASSPLSGSYEQYF
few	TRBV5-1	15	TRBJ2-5	CASSIEGTLQETQYF